This T cell receptor (beta chain) came from a study of cytomegalovirus exposure and HLA in healthy donors. Only in-frame clones appear in the TCRdb table, and some are missing; sequencing was by immunoSEQ multiplex PCR. The table has about 100,000 clones, almost 96% seen once. Germline values: CDR1 SGHTA, CDR2 FQGTGA. CDR3 length: 16 amino acids. V trimming: 4 bases; J trimming: 8 bases; junction bases outside the gene matches: 16. Specimen: PBMCs. This TCR derives from a woman aged 18-29 years in good health and CMV-seronegative. The chain carries TRBV7-3 and TRBJ1-2; 7 bases agree with TRBD1. The CDR3 reads CASSSSGTAREIGYTF. The CDR3 DNA is TGTGCCAGCAGCTCCTCCGGGACAGCCCGGGAAATCGGCTACACCTTC. Supplemented by reference TRBV7-3 and TRBJ1-2, the full variable domain reads GAGVSQTPSNKVTEKGKYVELRCDPISGHTALYWYRQSLGQGPEFLIYFQGTGAADDSGLPNDRFFAVRPEGSVSTLKIQRTERGDSAVYLCASSSSGTAREIGYTFGSGTRLTVV.